Below, one T cell receptor beta chain is given with its context. These data come from a study of technical replicates of blood from several donors. Per germline, CDR1 SEHNR and CDR2 FQNEAQ (reference sequence). With 7 bases removed from V and 2 bases from J, the gap between germline ends came to 8 bases. CDR3 length: 13 amino acids. Data came from immunoSEQ multiplex PCR; TCRdb stores just in-frame clones and leaves some out. This table has 55,000 to 80,000 clones, around 93% appearing once. The chain recombines TRBV7-9 with TRBJ1-4, with D perhaps matching TRBD1 (6 bases). Sequenced sample: T cells isolated from PBMCs. This clonotype originated in a human donor in good health. CDR3 in DNA: TGTGCCAGCAACAGGGATACTAATGAAAAACTGTTTTTT. Residues: CASNRDTNEKLFF.